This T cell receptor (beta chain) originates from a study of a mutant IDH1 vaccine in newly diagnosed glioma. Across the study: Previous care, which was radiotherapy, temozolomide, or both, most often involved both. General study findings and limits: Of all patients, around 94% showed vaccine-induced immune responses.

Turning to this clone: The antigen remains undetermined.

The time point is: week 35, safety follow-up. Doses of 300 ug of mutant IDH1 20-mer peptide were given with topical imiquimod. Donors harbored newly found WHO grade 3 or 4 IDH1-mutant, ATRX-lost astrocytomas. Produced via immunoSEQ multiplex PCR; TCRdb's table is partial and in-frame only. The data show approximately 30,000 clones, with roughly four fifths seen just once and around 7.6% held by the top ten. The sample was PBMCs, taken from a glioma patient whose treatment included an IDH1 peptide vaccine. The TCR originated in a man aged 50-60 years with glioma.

CDR3 region: CASSPPSGASSYEQYF. The CDR3 bases are TGTGCCAGTAGCCCTCCCTCTGGAGCGAGCTCCTACGAGCAGTACTTC. V and J are TRBV19 and TRBJ2-7; D not resolved. The germline gives CDR1 LNHDA, CDR2 SQIVND (reference sequence). The V and J ends lost 6 bases and 0 bases respectively, with 18 bases between them. CDR3 size: 16 residues.